This TCR beta chain was documented in a study of blood T cell repertoires in COVID-19. Assay used: immunoSEQ multiplex PCR; TCRdb lists only in-frame clones, some missing. The sample lists fewer than 200,000 clones, around 90% occurring once. V was trimmed by 6 bases and J by 7 bases, leaving 12 bases between them. The CDR3 contains 12 residues. Germline lookup yields CDR1 MNHEY and CDR2 SVGAGI. This clone appeared a single time. The specimen was PBMCs or T cells enriched from blood (not recorded which). This TCR was recovered from a woman aged 18-29 years who had recovered from COVID-19. V gene TRBV6-5 combines with J gene TRBJ1-2; possibly TRBD1 for D (5 bases). CDR3: CASSPLQVGYTF. In nucleotides, the CDR3 is TGTGCCAGCAGCCCCTTACAGGTTGGCTACACCTTC.